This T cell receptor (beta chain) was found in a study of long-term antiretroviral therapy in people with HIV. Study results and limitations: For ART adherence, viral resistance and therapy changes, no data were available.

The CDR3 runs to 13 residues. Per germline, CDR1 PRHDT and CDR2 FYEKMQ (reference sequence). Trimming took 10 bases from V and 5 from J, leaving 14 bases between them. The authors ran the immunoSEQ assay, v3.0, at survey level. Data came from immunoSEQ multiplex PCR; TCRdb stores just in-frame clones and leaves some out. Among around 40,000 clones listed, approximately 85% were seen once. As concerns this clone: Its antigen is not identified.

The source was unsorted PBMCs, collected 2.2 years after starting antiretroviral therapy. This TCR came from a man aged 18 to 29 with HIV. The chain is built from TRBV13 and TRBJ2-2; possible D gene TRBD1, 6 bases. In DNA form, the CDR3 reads TGTGCCACCCGGGACATTTTAACCGGGGAGCTGTTTTTT. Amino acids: CATRDILTGELFF.